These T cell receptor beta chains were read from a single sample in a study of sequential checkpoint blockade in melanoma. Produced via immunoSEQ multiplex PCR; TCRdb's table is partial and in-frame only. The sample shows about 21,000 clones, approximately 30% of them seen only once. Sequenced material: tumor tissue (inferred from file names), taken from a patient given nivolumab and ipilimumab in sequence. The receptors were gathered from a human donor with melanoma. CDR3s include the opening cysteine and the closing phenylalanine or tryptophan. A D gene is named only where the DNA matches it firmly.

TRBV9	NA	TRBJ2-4	CASSVGEAKNIQYF
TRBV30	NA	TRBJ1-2	CAWRPGRIYGYTF
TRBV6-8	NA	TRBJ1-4	CASSYSQFWGENGKLFF
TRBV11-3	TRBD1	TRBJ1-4	CASSRTGGLNEKLFF
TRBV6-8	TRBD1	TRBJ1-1	CASTRQGVNTEAFF
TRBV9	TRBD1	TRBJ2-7	CASSVDPGQWDGEQYF
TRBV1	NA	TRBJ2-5	CASSRDRAWEETQYF
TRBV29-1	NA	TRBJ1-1	CSVQLGASNTEAFF
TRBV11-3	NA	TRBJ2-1	CASDSGGAYNEQFF
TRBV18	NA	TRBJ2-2	CASSLEPGGYTGELFF
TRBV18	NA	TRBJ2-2	CASSPPGTANTGELFF
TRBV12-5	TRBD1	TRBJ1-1	CASNGQGAPGTEAFF
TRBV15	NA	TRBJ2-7	CATSRDWDASYEQYF
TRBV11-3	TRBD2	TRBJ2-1	CASSQGLAGSNEQFF